The present TCR beta chain was sequenced within a study of blood T cell repertoires in COVID-19. Overall study context: Some COVID-19 samples were acute and others convalescent; all came from the United States, Italy and Spain.

Original methodology: Nucleated cell number was recorded as an estimate derived from reference gene primer amplification. Profiled with immunoSEQ multiplex PCR; TCRdb holds only in-frame clones, not every one. V and J calls and clone size are given by that table; D and trimming were obtained from the DNA. The data hold 100,000 to 150,000 clones, with around nine tenths observed a single time. This CDR3 contains 16 residues. Germline V gene sequence: CDR1 MDHEN, CDR2 SYDVKM. V lost 5 bases, J lost 2 bases, and 10 bases stayed unmatched. This clone was seen a single time. Sequencing input: peripheral blood. This clonotype was obtained from a woman between 50 and 59 years old with active or convalescent COVID-19. This rearrangement joins TRBV28 to TRBJ1-2; 8 bases agree with TRBD1. The CDR3 nucleotides read TGTGCCAGCAGTCTTAGACCCCGGACAGGGAACTATGGCTACACCTTC. The encoded protein is CASSLRPRTGNYGYTF.